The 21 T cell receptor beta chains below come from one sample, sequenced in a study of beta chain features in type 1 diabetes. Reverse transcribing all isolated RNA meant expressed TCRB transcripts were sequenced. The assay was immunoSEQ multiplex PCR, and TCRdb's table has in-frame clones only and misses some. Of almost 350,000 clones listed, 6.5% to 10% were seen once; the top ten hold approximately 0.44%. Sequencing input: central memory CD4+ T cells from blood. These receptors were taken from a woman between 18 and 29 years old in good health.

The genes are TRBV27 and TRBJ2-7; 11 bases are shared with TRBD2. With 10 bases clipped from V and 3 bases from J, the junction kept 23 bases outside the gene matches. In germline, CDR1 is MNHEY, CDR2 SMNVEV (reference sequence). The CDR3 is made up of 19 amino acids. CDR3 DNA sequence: TGTGCCATCCCAAAACCCCCACTCCTTAGCGGGAGGGACAACTACGAGCAGTACTTC. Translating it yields CAIPKPPLLSGRDNYEQYF.

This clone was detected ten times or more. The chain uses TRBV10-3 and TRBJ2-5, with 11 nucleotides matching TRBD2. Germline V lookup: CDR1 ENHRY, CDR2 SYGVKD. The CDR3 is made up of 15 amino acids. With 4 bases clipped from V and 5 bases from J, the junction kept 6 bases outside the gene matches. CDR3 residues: CAISGGTSGSETQYF. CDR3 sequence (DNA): TGTGCCATCAGTGGCGGGACTAGCGGTAGTGAGACCCAGTACTTC.

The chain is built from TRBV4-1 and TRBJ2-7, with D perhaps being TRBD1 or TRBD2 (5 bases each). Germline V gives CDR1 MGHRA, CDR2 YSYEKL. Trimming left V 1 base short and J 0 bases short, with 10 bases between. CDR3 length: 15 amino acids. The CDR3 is CASSQGDGRSYEQYF. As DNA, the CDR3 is TGCGCCAGCAGCCAAGGGGACGGTCGCTCCTACGAGCAGTACTTC.

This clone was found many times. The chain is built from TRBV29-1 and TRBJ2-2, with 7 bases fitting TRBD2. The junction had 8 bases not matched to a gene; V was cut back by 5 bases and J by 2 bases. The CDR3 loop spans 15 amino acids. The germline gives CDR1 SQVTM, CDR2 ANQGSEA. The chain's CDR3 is CSVKATSDNTGELFF. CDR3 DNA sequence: TGCAGCGTTAAAGCTACTAGCGACAACACCGGGGAGCTGTTTTTT.

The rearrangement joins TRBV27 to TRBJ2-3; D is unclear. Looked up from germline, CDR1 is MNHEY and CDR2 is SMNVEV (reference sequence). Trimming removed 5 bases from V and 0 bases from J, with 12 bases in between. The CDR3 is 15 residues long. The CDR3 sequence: CASSLTASSTDTQYF. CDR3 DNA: TGTGCCAGCAGTCTAACGGCCTCTAGCACAGATACGCAGTATTTT.

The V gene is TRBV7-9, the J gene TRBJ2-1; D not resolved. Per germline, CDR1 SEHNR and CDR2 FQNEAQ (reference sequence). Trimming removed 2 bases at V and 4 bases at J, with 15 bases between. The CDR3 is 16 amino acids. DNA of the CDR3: TGTGCCAGCAGCTTATTGACTGTGATGGCTTACAATGAGCAGTTCTTC. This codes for CASSLLTVMAYNEQFF.

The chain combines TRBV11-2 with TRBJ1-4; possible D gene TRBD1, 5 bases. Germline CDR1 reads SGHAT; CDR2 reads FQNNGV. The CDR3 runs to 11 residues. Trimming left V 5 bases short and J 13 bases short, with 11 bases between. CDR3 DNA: TGTGCCAGCAGCACCCCTGACAGACTGTTTTTT. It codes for CASSTPDRLFF.

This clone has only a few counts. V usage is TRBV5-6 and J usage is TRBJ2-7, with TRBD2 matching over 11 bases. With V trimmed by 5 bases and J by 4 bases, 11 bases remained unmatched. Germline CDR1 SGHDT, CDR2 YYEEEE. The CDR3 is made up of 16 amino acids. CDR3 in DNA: TGTGCCAGCAGTCAATCCGGGACTAGCGGAGTGTACGAGCAGTACTTC. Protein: CASSQSGTSGVYEQYF. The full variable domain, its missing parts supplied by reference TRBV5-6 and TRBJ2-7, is DAGVTQSPTHLIKTRGQQVTLRCSPKSGHDTVSWYQQALGQGPQFIFQYYEEEERQRGNFPDRFSGHQFPNYSSELNVNALLLGDSALYLCASSQSGTSGVYEQYFGPGTRLTVT.

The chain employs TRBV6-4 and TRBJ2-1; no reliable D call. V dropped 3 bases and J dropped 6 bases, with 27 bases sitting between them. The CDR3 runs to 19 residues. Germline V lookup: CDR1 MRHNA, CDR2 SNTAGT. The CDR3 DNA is TGTGCCAGCAGTGAGGTATTCAGTTTGACCGTTTTTTTGGGCAATGAGCAGTTCTTC. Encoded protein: CASSEVFSLTVFLGNEQFF.

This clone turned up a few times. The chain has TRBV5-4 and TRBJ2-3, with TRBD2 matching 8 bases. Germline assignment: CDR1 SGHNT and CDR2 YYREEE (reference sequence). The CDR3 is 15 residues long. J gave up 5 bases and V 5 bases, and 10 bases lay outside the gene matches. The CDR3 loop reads CASRPGGAQGDTQYF. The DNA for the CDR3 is TGTGCCAGCAGGCCGGGAGGGGCTCAGGGAGATACGCAGTATTTT.

The CDR3 DNA reads as TGCGCCAGCAGCTTGGGACTTGACGGCGGGAATGAGCAGTTCTTC. It is translated as CASSLGLDGGNEQFF. V gene TRBV5-1 combines with J gene TRBJ2-1; D may be TRBD2 (5 bases). The CDR3 consists of 15 residues. Germline CDR1 and CDR2: SGHRS and YFSETQ. V shed 0 bases and J shed 7 bases, with 14 bases lying between them.

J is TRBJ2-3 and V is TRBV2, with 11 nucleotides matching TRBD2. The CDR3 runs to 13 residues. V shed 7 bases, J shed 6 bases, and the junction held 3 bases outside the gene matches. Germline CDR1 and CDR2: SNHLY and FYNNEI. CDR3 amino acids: CASITSGSDTQYF. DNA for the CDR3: TGTGCCAGCATTACTAGCGGGAGCGATACGCAGTATTTT.

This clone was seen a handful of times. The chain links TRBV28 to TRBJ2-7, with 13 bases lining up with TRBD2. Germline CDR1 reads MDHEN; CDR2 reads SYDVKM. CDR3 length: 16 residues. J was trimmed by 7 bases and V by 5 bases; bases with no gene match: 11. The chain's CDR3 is CASSPIGLAGVGEQYF. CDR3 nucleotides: TGTGCCAGCAGTCCCATCGGACTAGCGGGAGTAGGGGAGCAGTACTTC. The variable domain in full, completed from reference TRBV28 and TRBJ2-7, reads DVKVTQSSRYLVKRTGEKVFLECVQDMDHENMFWYRQDPGLGLRLIYFSYDVKMKEKGDIPEGYSVSREKKERFSLILESASTNQTSMYLCASSPIGLAGVGEQYFGPGTRLTVT.

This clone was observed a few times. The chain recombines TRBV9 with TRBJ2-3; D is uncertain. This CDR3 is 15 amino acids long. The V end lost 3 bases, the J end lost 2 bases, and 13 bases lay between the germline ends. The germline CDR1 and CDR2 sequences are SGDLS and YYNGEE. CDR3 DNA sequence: TGTGCCAGCAGCGCGACGTTTGGTATCACAGATACGCAGTATTTT. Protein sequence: CASSATFGITDTQYF.

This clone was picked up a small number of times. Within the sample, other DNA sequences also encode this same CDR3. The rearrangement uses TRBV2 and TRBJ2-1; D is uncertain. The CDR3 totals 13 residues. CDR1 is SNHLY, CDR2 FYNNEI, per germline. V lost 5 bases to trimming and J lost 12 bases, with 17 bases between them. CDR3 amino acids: CASSIEELLPQFF. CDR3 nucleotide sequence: TGTGCCAGCAGTATTGAGGAGCTGCTCCCGCAGTTCTTC.

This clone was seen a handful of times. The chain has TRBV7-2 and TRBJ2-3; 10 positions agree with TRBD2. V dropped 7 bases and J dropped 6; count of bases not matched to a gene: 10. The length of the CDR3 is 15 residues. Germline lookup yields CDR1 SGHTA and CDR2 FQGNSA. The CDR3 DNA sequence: TGTGCCAGCACCCCCCCGGGACTAGCGTCGGATACGCAGTATTTT. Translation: CASTPPGLASDTQYF.

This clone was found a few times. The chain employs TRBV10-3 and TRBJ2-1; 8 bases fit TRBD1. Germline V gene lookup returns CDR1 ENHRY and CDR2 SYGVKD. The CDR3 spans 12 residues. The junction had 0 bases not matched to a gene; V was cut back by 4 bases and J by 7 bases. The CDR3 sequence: CAISGQGNEQFF. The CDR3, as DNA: TGTGCCATCAGTGGACAGGGGAATGAGCAGTTCTTC.

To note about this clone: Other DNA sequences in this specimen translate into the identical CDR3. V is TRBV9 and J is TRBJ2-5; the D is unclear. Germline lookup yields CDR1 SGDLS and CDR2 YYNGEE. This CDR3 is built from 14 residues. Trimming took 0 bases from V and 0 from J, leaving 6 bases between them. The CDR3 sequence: CASSVGSYQETQYF. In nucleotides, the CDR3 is TGTGCCAGCAGCGTAGGTTCGTACCAAGAGACCCAGTACTTC.

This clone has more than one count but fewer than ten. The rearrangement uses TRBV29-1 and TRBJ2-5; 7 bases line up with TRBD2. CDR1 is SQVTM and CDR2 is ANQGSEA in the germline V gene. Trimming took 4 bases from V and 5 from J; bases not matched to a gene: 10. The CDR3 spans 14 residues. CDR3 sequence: CSVGRTGGVETQYF. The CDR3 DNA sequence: TGCAGCGTTGGTAGGACGGGAGGAGTTGAGACCCAGTACTTC. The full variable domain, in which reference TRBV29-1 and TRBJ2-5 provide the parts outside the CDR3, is SAVISQKPSRDICQRGTSLTIQCQVDSQVTMMFWYRQQPGQSLTLIATANQGSEATYESGFVIDKFPISRPNLTFSTLTVSNMSPEDSSIYLCSVGRTGGVETQYFGPGTRLLVL.

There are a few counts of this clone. The CDR3 loop is CASSQEVSPYEQYF. The DNA of the CDR3 is TGTGCCAGCAGCCAAGAGGTCTCTCCCTACGAGCAGTACTTC. The chain carries TRBV7-2 and TRBJ2-7, with unresolved D. The germline V and J ends were trimmed by 5 bases and 2 bases, with 13 bases remaining between them. The length of the CDR3 is 14 residues. Germline loops: CDR1 SGHTA, CDR2 FQGNSA.

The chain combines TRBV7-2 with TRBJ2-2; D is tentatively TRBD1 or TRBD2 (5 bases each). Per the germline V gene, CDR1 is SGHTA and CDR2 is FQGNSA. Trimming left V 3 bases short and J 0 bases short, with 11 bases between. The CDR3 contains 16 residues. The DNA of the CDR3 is TGTGCCAGCAGCTTGGGGACGACTTCGAACACCGGGGAGCTGTTTTTT. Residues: CASSLGTTSNTGELFF.